The 18 T cell receptor beta chains listed next were all sequenced from one sample in a study of T cells in women clearing cervical HPV infection. Method: immunoSEQ multiplex PCR; TCRdb's copy keeps in-frame clones and lacks some. Here the sample table reports 36,000 or so clones. Sequencing was carried out using blood buffy coat. The receptors originated from a woman aged 18-69 years with a cervical HPV16 infection that either progressed to CIN3+ or cleared (not recorded which).

Comment on this clone: The CDR3 is cut off 3 residues early in the read; its end comes from the germline J gene. The V gene is TRBV20-1, the J gene TRBJ2-3, with D possibly being TRBD1 (5 bases). The CDR3 runs 13 residues. Trimming took off 6 bases at V and 0 bases at J, with 10 bases between the two ends. Germline V lookup: CDR1 DFQATT, CDR2 SNEGSKA (reference sequence). The CDR3 reads CSAETASTDTQYF. The CDR3 bases that were read are TGCAGTGCCGAGACAGCAAGCACAGATACG.

Notes on this clone: Coverage ceases 3 residues before the CDR3 finishes, and the germline J gene fills in the end. The V call is TRBV4-2, the J call TRBJ1-1; TRBD1 is a possible D gene (6 bases). V was trimmed by 0 bases and J by 5 bases, leaving 10 bases between them. This CDR3 comprises 14 residues. Germline assignment: CDR1 LGHNA and CDR2 YNFKEQ. CDR3 bases read: TGTGCCAGCAGCCAAGATAGGGGGGGTACTGAA. Translating it yields CASSQDRGGTE. The CDR3 in its entirety is CASSQDRGGTEAFF.

Notes on this clone: The CDR3 end falls 3 residues outside the read, so it is completed with the germline J gene. The chain links TRBV10-3 to TRBJ2-3, with 10 bases matching TRBD1. The CDR3 loop spans 14 amino acids. The germline V gene has CDR1 ENHRY and CDR2 SYGVKD. CDR3 sequence: CAIRPGTGEETQYF. Incomplete CDR3 DNA: TGTGCCATCAGGCCCGGGACAGGGGAAGAGACG.

Notes on this clone: The missing CDR3 end, 3 residues past where the read stops, is filled in from the germline J gene. The chain carries TRBV18 and TRBJ2-1, with 12 bases that match TRBD2. The CDR3 contains 17 residues. Losses at the gene ends were 3 bases for V and 1 base for J; bases not matched to a gene: 4. Per the germline V gene, CDR1 is KGHSH and CDR2 is LQKENI. The DNA read from the CDR3 is TGTGCCAGCTCACCCACTAGCGGGGGGATTTCCTACAATGAG. This codes for CASSPTSGGISYNE. The whole CDR3 reads CASSPTSGGISYNEQFF.

For this clone: The read falls 3 residues short of the CDR3 end, and the missing part is taken from the germline J gene. The rearrangement uses TRBV2 and TRBJ2-7; a weak D match, TRBD1 (6 bases). The germline gives CDR1 SNHLY, CDR2 FYNNEI. The CDR3 length is 13 residues. V lost 7 bases, J lost 0 bases, and 10 bases lay in between. CDR3 DNA (partial): TGTGCCAGCACGTGGACAGTCTCCTACGAG. Translated, it gives CASTWTVSYE. Given in full, the CDR3 is CASTWTVSYEQYF. Based on the CDR3 plus reference TRBV2 and TRBJ2-7, the full variable domain is EPEVTQTPSHQVTQMGQEVILRCVPISNHLYFYWYRQILGQKVEFLVSFYNNEISEKSEIFDDQFSVERPDGSNFTLKIRSTKLEDSAMYFCASTWTVSYEQYFGPGTRLTVT.

Note on this clone: The CDR3 goes on 3 residues after the read ends, and that part is filled in from the germline J gene. V gene TRBV27 combines with J gene TRBJ2-7; 7 bases are shared with TRBD1. Trimming took 3 bases from V and 5 from J; bases not matched to a gene: 10. This CDR3 comprises 15 residues. Germline values: CDR1 MNHEY, CDR2 SMNVEV (reference sequence). CDR3 residues: CASSLGQSNWDEQYF. The covered CDR3 bases are TGTGCCAGCAGTTTGGGACAGAGCAACTGGGACGAG.

Remarks on this clone: The read stops 3 residues short of the end of the CDR3; the missing end is completed from the germline J gene. The chain has TRBV28 and TRBJ2-7; no definite D call. There are 13 residues in the CDR3. With 4 bases removed from V and 0 bases from J, the gap between germline ends came to 7 bases. CDR1 is MDHEN, CDR2 SYDVKM, per germline. The DNA read from the CDR3 is TGTGCCAGCAGTTACCAGTACTCCTACGAG. Encoded protein: CASSYQYSYE. The full-length CDR3 reads as CASSYQYSYEQYF.

Incomplete CDR3 DNA: TGTGCCAGTAGTGAGACTAGCGGGGTTTCCTACGAG. Protein sequence: CASSETSGVSYE. The whole CDR3 protein reads CASSETSGVSYEQYF. The V gene is TRBV19, the J gene TRBJ2-7, with 11 bases fitting TRBD2. The read terminates 3 residues before the CDR3 end, so the remaining end is supplied by the germline J gene. The ends lost 5 bases at V and 1 base at J; junction bases unmatched: 4. Germline V lookup: CDR1 LNHDA, CDR2 SQIVND (reference sequence). CDR3 size: 15 residues.

A note on this clone: Coverage ceases 3 residues before the CDR3 finishes, and the germline J gene fills in the end. The chain recombines TRBV19 with TRBJ1-2, with D possibly TRBD1 on 5 matching bases. This CDR3 is built from 16 residues. Trimming cost V 0 bases and J 5 bases, with 16 bases left between them. Germline assignment: CDR1 LNHDA and CDR2 SQIVND (reference sequence). The covered CDR3 bases are TGTGCCAGTAGTATAGATCTGCAGGGCAGAAAGTATGGC. It encodes CASSIDLQGRKYG. The full CDR3 is CASSIDLQGRKYGYTF. Looking up the rest from reference TRBV19 and TRBJ1-2 gives the full variable domain: DGGITQSPKYLFRKEGQNVTLSCEQNLNHDAMYWYRQDPGQGLRLIYYSQIVNDFQKGDIAEGYSVSREKKESFPLTVTSAQKNPTAFYLCASSIDLQGRKYGYTFGSGTRLTVV.

CDR3 residues: CASSTWTANTGELFF. The CDR3 DNA, read in part, is TGTGCCAGCAGCACTTGGACAGCGAACACCGGGGAG. V is TRBV7-6 and J is TRBJ2-2; D might be TRBD1 (6 bases). The read halts 3 residues ahead of the CDR3 end, with the missing end drawn from the germline J gene. The germline CDR1 and CDR2 sequences are SGHVS and FNYEAQ. The V end was cut by 5 bases, the J end by 0 bases, with 10 bases between. The CDR3 contains 15 residues.

A word on this clone: The sequenced fragment ends 3 residues before the CDR3 boundary, so the rest is inferred from the germline J gene. The rearrangement joins TRBV7-2 to TRBJ1-2; tentatively, D is TRBD1 (5 bases). Germline loops: CDR1 SGHTA, CDR2 FQGNSA. The length of the CDR3 is 13 residues. CDR3 DNA, as far as it was read: TGTGCCAGCAGCTTAGCATGGGGCTACGAC. Translation gives CASSLAWGYD. The full CDR3 sequence reads CASSLAWGYDYTF.

Turning to this clone: The CDR3 end falls 3 residues outside the read, so it is completed with the germline J gene. The V gene is TRBV6-1, the J gene TRBJ2-5, with 7 bases that match TRBD2. The CDR3 is 14 amino acids. Unmatched junction bases numbered 5, after V lost 4 bases and J lost 3 bases. Germline-derived CDR1 and CDR2 are MNHNS and SASEGT. CDR3 bases read: TGTGCCAGCAGTGTTTCAGGGAGGGAAGAGACC. Protein: CASSVSGREET. Given in full, the CDR3 is CASSVSGREETQYF.

In regard to this clone: The sequenced fragment ends 3 residues before the CDR3 boundary, so the rest is inferred from the germline J gene. The chain couples TRBV5-5 to TRBJ2-6; no clear D gene. The CDR3 spans 15 residues. V dropped 4 bases and J dropped 2 bases, with 10 bases sitting between them. Germline V gene sequence: CDR1 SGHKS, CDR2 YYEKEE (reference sequence). The covered CDR3 bases are TGTGCCAGCAGCGTGCCACTGGCTGGGGCCAACGTC. It is translated as CASSVPLAGANV. The CDR3, in full, reads CASSVPLAGANVLTF.

Remarks on this clone: The missing CDR3 end, 3 residues past where the read stops, is filled in from the germline J gene. The V call is TRBV5-1, the J call TRBJ1-1, with D maybe TRBD1 (5 bases). V lost 1 base and J lost 5, with 9 bases in between. CDR1 and CDR2 from the germline V gene are SGHRS and YFSETQ. The CDR3 extends over 13 amino acids. The DNA read from the CDR3 is TGCGCCAGCAGCTTGTCAGGGAAGACTGAA. Translated, it gives CASSLSGKTE. The full CDR3 sequence reads CASSLSGKTEAFF.

About this clone itself: From the germline J gene comes the end of the CDR3, since the read stops 3 residues before it. This chain joins TRBV19 and TRBJ2-2, with 11 bases lining up with TRBD1. The germline V gene encodes CDR1 LNHDA and CDR2 SQIVND (reference sequence). The CDR3 length is 15 residues. This CDR3 is CASSLGTGGYEKLFF. Incomplete CDR3 DNA: TGTGCCAGTAGTCTCGGGACAGGGGGATACGAAAAG.

As regards this clone: The read ends 3 residues early relative to the CDR3; the germline J gene fills the gap. The rearrangement links TRBV2 to TRBJ2-5; 8 bases are a match to TRBD2. Trimming took 6 bases from V and 5 from J; bases not matched to a gene: 2. Germline V CDR1 and CDR2: SNHLY, FYNNEI. The CDR3 contains 12 residues. Partial CDR3 DNA: TGTGCCAGCAGGACTAGCGTGGAGACC. Translation: CASRTSVET. In full, the CDR3 is CASRTSVETQYF.

On this clone: With the read ending 3 residues before the CDR3 end, the germline J gene is used to fill in that end. V is TRBV7-9 and J is TRBJ2-7; 7 bases are a match to TRBD1. After removal of 1 base from V and 3 bases from J, the junction contained 3 bases not matched to a gene. The germline V gene encodes CDR1 SEHNR and CDR2 FQNEAQ (reference sequence). The CDR3 contains 14 residues. CDR3 DNA, as far as it was read: TGTGCCAGCAGCTTAGGGGACAGTAACTACGAG. Protein: CASSLGDSNYE. The entire CDR3 sequence reads CASSLGDSNYEQYF.

Remarks on this clone: Germline is not matched at one junction end, which may reflect a read error. The read ends 3 residues shy of where the CDR3 ends; the end is completed using the germline J gene. Other DNA sequences within the sample encode an identical CDR3. The rearrangement links TRBV5-4 to TRBJ1-3; 7 nucleotides align to TRBD1. This CDR3 is 15 amino acids long. Germline loops: CDR1 SGHNT, CDR2 YYREEE (reference sequence). The CDR3 loop reads CASSYHDRVGNTIYF. Partial CDR3 DNA: TGTGCCAGCAGCTATCACGACAGGGTAGGAAACACA.